Reported below is one TCR beta chain. Its antigen is as yet unknown. The data belong to a study of cytomegalovirus exposure and HLA in healthy donors. Across the study: It was reported in a later analysis that the same platform had been used for the 120 validation repertoires as for the roughly 650 first-cohort repertoires. Points from the study as a whole: Cytomegalovirus status, reportedly, was diagnosed with high specificity and sensitivity by the classifier. TCR beta chains numbering about 160 were designated cytomegalovirus-associated. Most TCR sequences were rare, but some public TCRs occurred in many donors.

Data came from immunoSEQ multiplex PCR; TCRdb stores just in-frame clones and leaves some out. The table records more than 65,000 clones, 96% of them present only once. The CDR3 is made up of 17 amino acids. Germline CDR1 is SEHNR and CDR2 is FQNEAQ (reference sequence). The germline V and J ends were trimmed by 5 bases and 3 bases, with 19 bases remaining between them. This receptor was identified in a woman aged 18 to 35 in good health and CMV-seronegative. Sequencing input: PBMCs. The chain employs TRBV7-9 and TRBJ2-2, with a possible D match to TRBD2 (7 bases). The CDR3 loop reads CASSPTDGGRHTGELFF. CDR3 in DNA: TGTGCCAGCAGCCCAACAGACGGGGGGCGACACACCGGGGAGCTGTTTTTT.